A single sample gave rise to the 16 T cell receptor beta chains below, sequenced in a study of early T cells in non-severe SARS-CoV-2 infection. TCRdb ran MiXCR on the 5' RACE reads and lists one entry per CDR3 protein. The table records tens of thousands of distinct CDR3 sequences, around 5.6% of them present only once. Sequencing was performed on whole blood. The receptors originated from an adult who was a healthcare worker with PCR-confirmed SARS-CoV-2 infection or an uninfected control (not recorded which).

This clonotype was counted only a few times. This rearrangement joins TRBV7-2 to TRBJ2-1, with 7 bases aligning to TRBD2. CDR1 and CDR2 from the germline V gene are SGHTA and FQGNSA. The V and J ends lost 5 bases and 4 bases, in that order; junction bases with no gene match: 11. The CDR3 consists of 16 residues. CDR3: CASSPQILAQYNEQFF. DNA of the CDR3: TGTGCCAGCAGCCCCCAAATACTAGCGCAGTACAATGAGCAGTTCTTC.

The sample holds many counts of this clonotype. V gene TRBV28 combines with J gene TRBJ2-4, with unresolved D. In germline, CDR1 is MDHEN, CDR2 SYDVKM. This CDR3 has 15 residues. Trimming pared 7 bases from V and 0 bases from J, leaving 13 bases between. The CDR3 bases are TGTGCCAGCAATAGACAAGACTTAGCCAAAAACATTCAGTACTTC. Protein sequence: CASNRQDLAKNIQYF.

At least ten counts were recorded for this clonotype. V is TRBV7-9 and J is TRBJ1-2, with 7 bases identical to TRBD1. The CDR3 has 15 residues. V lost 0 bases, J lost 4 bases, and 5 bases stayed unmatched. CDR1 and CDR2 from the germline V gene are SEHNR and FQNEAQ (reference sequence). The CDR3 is CASSLALAGGYGYTF. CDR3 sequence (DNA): TGTGCCAGCAGCTTAGCGCTGGCAGGGGGCTATGGCTACACCTTC. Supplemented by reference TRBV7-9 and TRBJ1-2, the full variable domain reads DTGVSQNPRHKITKRGQNVTFRCDPISEHNRLYWYRQTLGQGPEFLTYFQNEAQLEKSRLLSDRFSAERPKGSFSTLEIQRTEQGDSAMYLCASSLALAGGYGYTFGSGTRLTVV.

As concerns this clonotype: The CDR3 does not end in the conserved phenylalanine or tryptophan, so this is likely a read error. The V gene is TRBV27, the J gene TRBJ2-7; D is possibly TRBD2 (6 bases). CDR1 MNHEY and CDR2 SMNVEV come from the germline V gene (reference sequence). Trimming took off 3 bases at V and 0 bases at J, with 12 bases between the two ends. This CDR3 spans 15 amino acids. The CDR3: CASSFSLATSYEQYS. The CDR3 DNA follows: TGTGCCAGCAGTTTCTCGCTAGCGACCTCCTACGAGCAGTACTCC.

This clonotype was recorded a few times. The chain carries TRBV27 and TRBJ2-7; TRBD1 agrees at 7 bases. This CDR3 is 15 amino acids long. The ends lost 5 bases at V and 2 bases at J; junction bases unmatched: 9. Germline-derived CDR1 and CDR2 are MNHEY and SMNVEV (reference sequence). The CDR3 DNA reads TGTGCCAGCAGTCCACAGGGGAATGCCCCCTACGAGCAGTACTTC. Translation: CASSPQGNAPYEQYF.

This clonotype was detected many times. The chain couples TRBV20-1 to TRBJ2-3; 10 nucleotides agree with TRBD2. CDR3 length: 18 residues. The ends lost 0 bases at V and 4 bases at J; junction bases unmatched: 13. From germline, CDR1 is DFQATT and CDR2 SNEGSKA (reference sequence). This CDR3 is CSAREIAGGSLYSDTQYF. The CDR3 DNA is TGCAGTGCTAGAGAAATAGCGGGAGGCAGTTTATACTCAGATACGCAGTATTTT.

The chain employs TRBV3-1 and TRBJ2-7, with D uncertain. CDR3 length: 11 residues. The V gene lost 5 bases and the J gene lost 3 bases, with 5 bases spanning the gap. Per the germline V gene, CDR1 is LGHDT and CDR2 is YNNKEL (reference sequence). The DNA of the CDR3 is TGTGCCAGCAGCGACATCTACGAGCAGTACTTC. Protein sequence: CASSDIYEQYF.

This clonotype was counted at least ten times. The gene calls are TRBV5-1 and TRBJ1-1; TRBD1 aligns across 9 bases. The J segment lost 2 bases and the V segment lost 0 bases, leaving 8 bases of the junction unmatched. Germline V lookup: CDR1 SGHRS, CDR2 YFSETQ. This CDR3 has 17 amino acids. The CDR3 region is CASSLATGGPLNTEAFF. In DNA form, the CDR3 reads TGCGCCAGCAGCTTGGCGACAGGGGGACCTTTAAACACTGAAGCTTTCTTT.

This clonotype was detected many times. CDR3 residues: CASSMRDTAYEQYF. The CDR3 DNA sequence: TGTGCCAGCAGTATGCGGGACACCGCCTACGAGCAGTACTTC. The V and J genes are TRBV2 and TRBJ2-7; D is perhaps TRBD1 or TRBD2 (6 bases each). With 5 bases removed from V and 2 bases from J, the gap between germline ends came to 13 bases. This CDR3 spans 14 amino acids. CDR1 is SNHLY and CDR2 is FYNNEI in the germline V gene.

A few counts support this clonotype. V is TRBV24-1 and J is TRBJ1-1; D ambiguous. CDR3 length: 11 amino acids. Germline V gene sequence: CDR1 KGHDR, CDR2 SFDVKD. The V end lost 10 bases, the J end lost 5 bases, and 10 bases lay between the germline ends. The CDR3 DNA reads TGTGCCACGAGACCCGGGACTGAAGCTTTCTTT. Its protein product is CATRPGTEAFF.

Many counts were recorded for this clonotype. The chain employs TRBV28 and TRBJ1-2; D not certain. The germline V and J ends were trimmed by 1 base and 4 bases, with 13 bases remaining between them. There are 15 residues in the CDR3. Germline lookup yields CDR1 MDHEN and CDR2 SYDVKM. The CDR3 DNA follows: TGTGCCAGCAGTTTATTCCCCCACTATATCTATGGCTACACCTTC. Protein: CASSLFPHYIYGYTF.

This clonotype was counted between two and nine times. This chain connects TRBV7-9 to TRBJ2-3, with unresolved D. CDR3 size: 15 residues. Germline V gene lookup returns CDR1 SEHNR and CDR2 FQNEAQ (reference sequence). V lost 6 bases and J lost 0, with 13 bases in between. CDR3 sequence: CASSSDITSTDTQYF. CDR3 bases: TGTGCCAGCAGTTCCGACATCACTAGCACAGATACGCAGTATTTT.

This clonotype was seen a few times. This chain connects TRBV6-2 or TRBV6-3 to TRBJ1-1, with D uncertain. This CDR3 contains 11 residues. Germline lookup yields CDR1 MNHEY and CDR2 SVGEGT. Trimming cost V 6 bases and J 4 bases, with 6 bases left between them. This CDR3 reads CASRAGTEAFF. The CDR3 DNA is TGTGCCAGCAGAGCAGGCACTGAAGCTTTCTTT.

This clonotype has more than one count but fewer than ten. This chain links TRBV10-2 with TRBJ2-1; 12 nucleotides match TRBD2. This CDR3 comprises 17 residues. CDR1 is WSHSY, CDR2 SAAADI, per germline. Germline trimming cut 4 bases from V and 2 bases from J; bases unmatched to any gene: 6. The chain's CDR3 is CASSGLAGVDAYNEQFF. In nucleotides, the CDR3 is TGCGCCAGCAGTGGACTAGCGGGAGTAGACGCCTACAATGAGCAGTTCTTC.

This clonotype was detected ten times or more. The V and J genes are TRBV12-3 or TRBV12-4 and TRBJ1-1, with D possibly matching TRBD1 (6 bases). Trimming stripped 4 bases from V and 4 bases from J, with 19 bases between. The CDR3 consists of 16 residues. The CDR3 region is CASSSPPGAGGTEAFF. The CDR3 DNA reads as TGTGCCAGCAGTTCCCCACCGGGGGCTGGGGGCACTGAAGCTTTCTTT.

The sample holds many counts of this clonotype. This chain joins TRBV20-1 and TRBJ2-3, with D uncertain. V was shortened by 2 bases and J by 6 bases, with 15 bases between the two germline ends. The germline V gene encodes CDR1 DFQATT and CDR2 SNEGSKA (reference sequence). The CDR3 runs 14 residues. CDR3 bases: TGCAGTGCTAGACCCCCGCAGCGTACCGATACGCAGTATTTT. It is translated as CSARPPQRTDTQYF.